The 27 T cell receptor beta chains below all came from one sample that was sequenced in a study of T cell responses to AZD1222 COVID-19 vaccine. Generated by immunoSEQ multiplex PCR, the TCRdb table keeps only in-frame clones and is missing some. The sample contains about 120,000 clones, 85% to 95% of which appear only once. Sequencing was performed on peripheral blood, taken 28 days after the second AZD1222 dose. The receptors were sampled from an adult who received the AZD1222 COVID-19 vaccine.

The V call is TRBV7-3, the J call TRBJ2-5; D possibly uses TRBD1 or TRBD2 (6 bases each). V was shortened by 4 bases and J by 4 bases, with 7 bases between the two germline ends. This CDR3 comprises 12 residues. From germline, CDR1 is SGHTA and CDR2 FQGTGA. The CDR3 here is CASSWGAETQYF. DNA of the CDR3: TGTGCCAGCAGCTGGGGGGCAGAGACCCAGTACTTC.

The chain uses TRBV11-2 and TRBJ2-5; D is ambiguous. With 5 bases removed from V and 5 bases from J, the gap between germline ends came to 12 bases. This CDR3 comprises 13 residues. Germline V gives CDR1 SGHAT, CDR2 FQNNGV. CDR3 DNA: TGTGCCAGCAGCACCCGACGCAGGGAGACCCAGTACTTC. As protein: CASSTRRRETQYF. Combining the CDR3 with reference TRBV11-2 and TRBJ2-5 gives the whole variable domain EAGVAQSPRYKIIEKRQSVAFWCNPISGHATLYWYQQILGQGPKLLIQFQNNGVVDDSQLPKDRFSAERLKGVDSTLKIQPAKLEDSAVYLCASSTRRRETQYFGPGTRLLVL.

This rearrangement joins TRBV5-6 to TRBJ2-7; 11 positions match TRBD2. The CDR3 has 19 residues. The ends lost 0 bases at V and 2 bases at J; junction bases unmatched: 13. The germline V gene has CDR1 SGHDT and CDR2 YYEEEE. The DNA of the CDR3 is TGTGCCAGCAGCTTGGAGGTTTTAGGACTAGCGGGTTTCCCCTACGAGCAGTACTTC. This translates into CASSLEVLGLAGFPYEQYF.

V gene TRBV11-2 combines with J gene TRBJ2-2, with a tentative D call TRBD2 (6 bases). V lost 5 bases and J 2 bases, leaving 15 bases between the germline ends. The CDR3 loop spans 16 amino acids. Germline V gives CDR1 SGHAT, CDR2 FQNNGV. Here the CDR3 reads CASSPPPSENTGELFF. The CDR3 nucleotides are TGTGCCAGCAGCCCCCCACCTAGCGAAAACACCGGGGAGCTGTTTTTT.

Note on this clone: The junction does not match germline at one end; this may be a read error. CDR3 region: CSAHGQGASIF. In DNA form, the CDR3 reads TGCAGTGCGCATGGACAGGGAGCTTCTATCTTC. The chain links TRBV20-1 to TRBJ1-2, with 8 bases that match TRBD1. The CDR3 covers 11 residues. Germline loops: CDR1 DFQATT, CDR2 SNEGSKA (reference sequence).

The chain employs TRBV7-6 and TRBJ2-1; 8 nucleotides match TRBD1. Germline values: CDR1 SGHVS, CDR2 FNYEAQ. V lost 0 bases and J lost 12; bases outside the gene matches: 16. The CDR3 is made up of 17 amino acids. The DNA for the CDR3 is TGTGCCAGCAGCTTAGCTCGGACAGGGCTATTACTAGCACCGCAGTTCTTC. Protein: CASSLARTGLLLAPQFF.

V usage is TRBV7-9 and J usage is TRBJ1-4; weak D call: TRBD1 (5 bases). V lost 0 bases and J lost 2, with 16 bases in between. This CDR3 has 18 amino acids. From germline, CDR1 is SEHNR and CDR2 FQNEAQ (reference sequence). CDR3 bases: TGTGCCAGCAGCTTAGCCGGCCAGGGACGAGGGACTAATGAAAAACTGTTTTTT. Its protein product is CASSLAGQGRGTNEKLFF.

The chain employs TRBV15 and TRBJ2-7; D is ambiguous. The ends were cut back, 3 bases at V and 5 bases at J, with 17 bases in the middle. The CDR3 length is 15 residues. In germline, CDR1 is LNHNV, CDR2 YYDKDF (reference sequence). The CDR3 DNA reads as TGTGCCACCAGCAGTAGCCCGCCTACGAGGAACGAGCAGTACTTC. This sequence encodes CATSSSPPTRNEQYF. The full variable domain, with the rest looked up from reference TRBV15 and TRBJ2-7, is DAMVIQNPRYQVTQFGKPVTLSCSQTLNHNVMYWYQQKSSQAPKLLFHYYDKDFNNEADTPDNFQSRRPNTSFCFLDIRSPGLGDTAMYLCATSSSPPTRNEQYFGPGTRLTVT.

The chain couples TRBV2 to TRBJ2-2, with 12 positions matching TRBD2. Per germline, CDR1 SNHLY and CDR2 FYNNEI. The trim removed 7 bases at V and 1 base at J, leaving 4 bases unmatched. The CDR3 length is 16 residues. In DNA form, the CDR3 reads TGTGCCAGCAAAAGACTAGCGGGAGTGAACACCGGGGAGCTGTTTTTT. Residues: CASKRLAGVNTGELFF.

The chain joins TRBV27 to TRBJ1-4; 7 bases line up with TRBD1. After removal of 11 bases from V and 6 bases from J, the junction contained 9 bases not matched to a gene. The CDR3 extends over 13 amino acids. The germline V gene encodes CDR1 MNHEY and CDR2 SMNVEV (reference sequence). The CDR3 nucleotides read TGTGCCCCGTCGACAGGGAGGGATGAAAAACTGTTTTTT. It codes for CAPSTGRDEKLFF.

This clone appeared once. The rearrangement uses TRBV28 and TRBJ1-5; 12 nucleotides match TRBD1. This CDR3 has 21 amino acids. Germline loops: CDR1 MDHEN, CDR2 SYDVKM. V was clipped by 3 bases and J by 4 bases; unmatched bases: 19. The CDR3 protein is CASSFPQIYRDRGLGNQPQHF. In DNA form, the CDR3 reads TGTGCCAGCAGTTTCCCCCAGATTTACCGGGACAGGGGGCTAGGGAATCAGCCCCAGCATTTT.

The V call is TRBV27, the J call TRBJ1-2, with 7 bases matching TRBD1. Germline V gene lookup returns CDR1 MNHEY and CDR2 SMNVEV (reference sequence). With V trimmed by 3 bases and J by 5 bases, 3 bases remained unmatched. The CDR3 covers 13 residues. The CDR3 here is CASSLAGGYGYTF. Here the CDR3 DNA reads TGTGCCAGCAGTTTGGCAGGGGGGTATGGCTACACCTTC.

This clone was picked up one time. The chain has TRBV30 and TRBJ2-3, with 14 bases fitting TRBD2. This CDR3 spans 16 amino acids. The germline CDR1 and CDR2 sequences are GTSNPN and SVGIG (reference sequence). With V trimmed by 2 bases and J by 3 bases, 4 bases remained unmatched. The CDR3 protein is CAWSSGTSGRTDTQYF. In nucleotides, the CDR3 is TGTGCCTGGAGTTCGGGGACTAGCGGGAGAACAGATACGCAGTATTTT.

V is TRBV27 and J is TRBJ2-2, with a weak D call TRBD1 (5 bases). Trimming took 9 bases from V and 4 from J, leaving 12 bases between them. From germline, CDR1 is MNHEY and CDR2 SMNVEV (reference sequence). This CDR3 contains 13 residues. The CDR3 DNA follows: TGTGCCAGTACATACAGGCGCACCGGGGAGCTGTTTTTT. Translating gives CASTYRRTGELFF.

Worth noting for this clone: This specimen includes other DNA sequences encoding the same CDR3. CDR3 sequence reads: CAISEEGSYNSPLHF. DNA of the CDR3: TGTGCCATCAGTGAGGAGGGCTCCTATAATTCACCCCTCCACTTT. This chain connects TRBV10-3 to TRBJ1-6; the D is unclear. V shed 2 bases and J shed 0 bases, with 5 bases lying between them. The length of the CDR3 is 15 residues. Germline CDR1 reads ENHRY; CDR2 reads SYGVKD.

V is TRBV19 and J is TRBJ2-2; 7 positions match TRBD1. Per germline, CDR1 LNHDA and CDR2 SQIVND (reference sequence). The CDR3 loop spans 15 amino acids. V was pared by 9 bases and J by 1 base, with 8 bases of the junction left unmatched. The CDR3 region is CARRLQGRNTGELFF. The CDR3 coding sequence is TGTGCCAGGAGATTACAGGGGCGGAACACCGGGGAGCTGTTTTTT.

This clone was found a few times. The CDR3 region is CASSPGPGGLRANYGYTF. DNA for the CDR3: TGTGCCAGCAGCCCTGGGCCAGGGGGCCTCAGAGCTAACTATGGCTACACCTTC. The V and J genes are TRBV14 and TRBJ1-2; 8 positions match TRBD1. In germline, CDR1 is SGHDN, CDR2 FVKESK. The CDR3 runs to 18 residues. Unmatched junction bases numbered 13, after V lost 4 bases and J lost 0 bases.

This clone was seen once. The CDR3 sequence is CASSRGQGSGYTF. CDR3 nucleotides: TGTGCCAGTAGCCGTGGACAGGGGTCTGGCTACACCTTC. The rearrangement links TRBV19 to TRBJ1-2; 9 bases agree with TRBD1. V was pared by 6 bases and J by 7 bases, with 6 bases of the junction left unmatched. CDR1 is LNHDA and CDR2 is SQIVND in the germline V gene (reference sequence). This CDR3 contains 13 residues. Combining the CDR3 with reference TRBV19 and TRBJ1-2 gives the whole variable domain DGGITQSPKYLFRKEGQNVTLSCEQNLNHDAMYWYRQDPGQGLRLIYYSQIVNDFQKGDIAEGYSVSREKKESFPLTVTSAQKNPTAFYLCASSRGQGSGYTFGSGTRLTVV.

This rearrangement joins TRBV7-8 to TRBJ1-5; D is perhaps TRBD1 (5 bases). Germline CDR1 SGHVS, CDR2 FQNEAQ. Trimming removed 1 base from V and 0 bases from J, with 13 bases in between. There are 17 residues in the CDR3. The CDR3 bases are TGTGCCAGCAGCTTAGTTCCAGGGCGATATAGCAATCAGCCCCAGCATTTT. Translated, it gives CASSLVPGRYSNQPQHF. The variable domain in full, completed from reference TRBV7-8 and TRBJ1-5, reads GAGVSQSPRYKVAKRGQDVALRCDPISGHVSLFWYQQALGQGPEFLTYFQNEAQLDKSGLPSDRFFAERPEGSVSTLKIQRTQQEDSAVYLCASSLVPGRYSNQPQHFGDGTRLSIL.

The CDR3 is CAISGGTRSSYNEQFF. The CDR3, as DNA: TGTGCCATCAGTGGAGGGACTAGGAGCTCCTACAATGAGCAGTTCTTC. This rearrangement joins TRBV10-3 to TRBJ2-1, with 8 bases matching TRBD2. The germline CDR1 and CDR2 sequences are ENHRY and SYGVKD. The length of the CDR3 is 16 residues. Losses at the gene ends were 4 bases for V and 0 bases for J; bases not matched to a gene: 5.

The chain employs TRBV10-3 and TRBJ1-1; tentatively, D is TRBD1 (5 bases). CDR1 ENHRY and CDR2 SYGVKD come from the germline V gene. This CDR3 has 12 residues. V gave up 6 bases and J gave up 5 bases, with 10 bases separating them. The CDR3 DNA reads TGTGCCATCAGAGGGACTGAGACTGAAGCTTTCTTT. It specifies CAIRGTETEAFF.

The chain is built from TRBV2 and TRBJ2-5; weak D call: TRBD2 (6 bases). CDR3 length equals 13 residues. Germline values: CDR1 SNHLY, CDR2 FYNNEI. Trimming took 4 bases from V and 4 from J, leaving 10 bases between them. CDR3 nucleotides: TGTGCCAGCAGTGTGGGGGGAATAGAGACCCAGTACTTC. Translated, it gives CASSVGGIETQYF.

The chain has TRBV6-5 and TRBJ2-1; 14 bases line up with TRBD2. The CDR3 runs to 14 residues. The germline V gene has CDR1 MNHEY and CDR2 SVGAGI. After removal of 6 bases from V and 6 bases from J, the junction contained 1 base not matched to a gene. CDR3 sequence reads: CASRGTSGSNEQFF. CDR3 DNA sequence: TGTGCCAGCAGGGGGACTAGCGGGAGCAATGAGCAGTTCTTC.

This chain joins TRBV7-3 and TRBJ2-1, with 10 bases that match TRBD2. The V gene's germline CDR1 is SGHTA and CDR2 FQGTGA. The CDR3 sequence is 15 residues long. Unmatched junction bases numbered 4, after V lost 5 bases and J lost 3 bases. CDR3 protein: CASSLAGEVYNEQFF. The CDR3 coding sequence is TGTGCCAGCAGCCTAGCGGGAGAGGTCTACAATGAGCAGTTCTTC.

The CDR3, as DNA: TGTGCCAGCAGCCGGGACAGCAATCAGCCCCAGCATTTT. This encodes CASSRDSNQPQHF. The rearrangement links TRBV28 to TRBJ1-5; D is possibly TRBD1 (5 bases). The CDR3 has 13 residues. The V end was cut by 6 bases, the J end by 1 base, with 7 bases between. Per germline, CDR1 MDHEN and CDR2 SYDVKM.

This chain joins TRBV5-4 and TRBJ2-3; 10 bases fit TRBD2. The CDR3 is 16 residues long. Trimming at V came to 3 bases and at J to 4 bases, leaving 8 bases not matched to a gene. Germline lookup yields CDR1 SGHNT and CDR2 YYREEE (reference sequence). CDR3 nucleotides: TGTGCCAGCAGCTACCCGGGACTAGCGTCCCCAGATACGCAGTATTTT. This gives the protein CASSYPGLASPDTQYF. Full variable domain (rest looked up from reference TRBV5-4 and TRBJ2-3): ETGVTQSPTHLIKTRGQQVTLRCSSQSGHNTVSWYQQALGQGPQFIFQYYREEENGRGNFPPRFSGLQFPNYSSELNVNALELDDSALYLCASSYPGLASPDTQYFGPGTRLTVL.

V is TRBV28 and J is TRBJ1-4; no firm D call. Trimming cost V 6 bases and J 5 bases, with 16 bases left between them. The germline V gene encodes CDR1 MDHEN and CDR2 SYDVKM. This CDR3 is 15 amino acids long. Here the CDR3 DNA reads TGTGCCAGCAGCCCCCCGGGGAGGGAAAATGAAAAACTGTTTTTT. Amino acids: CASSPPGRENEKLFF. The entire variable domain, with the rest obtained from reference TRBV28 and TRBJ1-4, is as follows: DVKVTQSSRYLVKRTGEKVFLECVQDMDHENMFWYRQDPGLGLRLIYFSYDVKMKEKGDIPEGYSVSREKKERFSLILESASTNQTSMYLCASSPPGRENEKLFFGSGTQLSVL.